Listed below are T cell receptor beta chains from one sample, sequenced in a study of technical replicates of blood from a few donors. The repertoire was sequenced with immunoSEQ multiplex PCR; TCRdb's copy has only in-frame clones and lacks some. The table lists more than 80,000 clones, just under 95% of them singletons. Sequenced: T cells isolated from PBMCs. These receptor sequences come from a human donor in good health. CDR3s include the opening cysteine and the closing phenylalanine or tryptophan. D genes are given only for firm matches. Clone size appears in some rows only: once, few, many, or a class for an expanded clone.

size: -; D: TRBD2; length: 14; J: TRBJ2-7; V: TRBV11-3; DNA: TGTGCCAGCAGCTTATTACGGGAGGGCAACGAGCAGTACTTC; CDR3: CASSLLREGNEQYF
size: once; D: -; length: 13; J: TRBJ2-1; V: TRBV7-9; DNA: TGTGCCAGCAGCTTAACTCCTAGCAATGAGCAGTTCTTC; CDR3: CASSLTPSNEQFF
size: -; D: -; length: 15; J: TRBJ2-1; V: TRBV7-2; DNA: TGTGCCAGCAGCTTGGGGCTCCCCAGAGAGAATGAGCAGTTCTTC; CDR3: CASSLGLPRENEQFF
size: -; D: -; length: 13; J: TRBJ1-1; V: TRBV9; DNA: TGTGCCAGCAGCGTAGTATCCGGGGCTGAAGCTTTCTTT; CDR3: CASSVVSGAEAFF
size: -; D: -; length: 14; J: TRBJ2-7; V: TRBV7-9; DNA: TGTGCCAGCAGCCCCTCCCTAGCTACCTACGAGCAGTACTTC; CDR3: CASSPSLATYEQYF
size: -; D: -; length: 12; J: TRBJ1-1; V: TRBV6-1; DNA: TGTGCCAGCAGGGTCACTAACACTGAAGCTTTCTTT; CDR3: CASRVTNTEAFF
size: -; D: TRBD2; length: 15; J: TRBJ2-1; V: TRBV9; DNA: TGTGCCAGCAGCGTAGTCGGGGGGGAAAACAATGAGCAGTTCTTC; CDR3: CASSVVGGENNEQFF
size: once; D: -; length: 14; J: TRBJ2-7; V: TRBV27; DNA: TGTGCCAGCAGTTTACGAGGGAGTAGTCGCGAGCAGTACTTC; CDR3: CASSLRGSSREQYF
size: -; D: TRBD2; length: 18; J: TRBJ2-3; V: TRBV4-2; DNA: TGTGCCAGCAGCCCACGACTAGCGGGAGGGAGGCGCACAGATACGCAGTATTTT; CDR3: CASSPRLAGGRRTDTQYF
size: -; D: TRBD2; length: 16; J: TRBJ2-1; V: TRBV5-1; DNA: TGCGCCAGCAGCCATAGAACTAGCGGTTACTACAATGAGCAGTTCTTC; CDR3: CASSHRTSGYYNEQFF
size: -; D: -; length: 16; J: TRBJ1-4; V: TRBV7-6; DNA: TGTGCCAGCAGCTTAGCTTATGAGGCAGGAGGTGAAAAACTGTTTTTT; CDR3: CASSLAYEAGGEKLFF
size: -; D: -; length: 15; J: TRBJ1-6; V: TRBV30; DNA: TGTGCCTGGAGTGTAACTTCAGGCCCTAATTCACCCCTCCACTTT; CDR3: CAWSVTSGPNSPLHF
size: -; D: -; length: 16; J: TRBJ2-5; V: TRBV21-1; DNA: TGTGCCAGCAGCAAAGCGCTTTGGGCCGCAGAGGAGACCCAGTACTTC; CDR3: CASSKALWAAEETQYF
size: -; D: -; length: 15; J: TRBJ2-6; V: TRBV30; DNA: TGTGCCTGGAGGGCGGGAAACTCTGGGGCCAACGTCCTGACTTTC; CDR3: CAWRAGNSGANVLTF
size: -; D: -; length: 16; J: TRBJ1-5; V: TRBV7-2; DNA: TGTGCCAGCAGCTTAGCAACGGCAGGTTTCAATCAGCCCCAGCATTTT; CDR3: CASSLATAGFNQPQHF
size: -; D: -; length: 15; J: TRBJ1-1; V: TRBV10-3; DNA: TGTGCCATCAGGCTAGGGACTGGTAGGGACACTGAAGCTTTCTTT; CDR3: CAIRLGTGRDTEAFF
size: -; D: -; length: 15; J: TRBJ2-4; V: TRBV4-1; DNA: TGCGCCAGCAGCCAAGACCGAATTAGCGGAAACATTCAGTACTTC; CDR3: CASSQDRISGNIQYF
size: -; D: -; length: 12; J: TRBJ2-1; V: TRBV7-6; DNA: TGTGCCAGCAGCTTAGACTTTAATGAGCAGTTCTTC; CDR3: CASSLDFNEQFF
size: -; D: TRBD1; length: 14; J: TRBJ1-4; V: TRBV7-9; DNA: TGTGCCAGCAGCACTGGACAGGGGATCGAAAAACTGTTTTTT; CDR3: CASSTGQGIEKLFF
size: -; D: -; length: 15; J: TRBJ2-3; V: TRBV16; DNA: TGTGCCAGCAGCCGCGGACCGGGGGTCACGGATACGCAGTATTTT; CDR3: CASSRGPGVTDTQYF
size: few; D: -; length: 15; J: TRBJ1-5; V: TRBV4-1; DNA: TGCGCCAGCAGCCAAGGCGACAGGAGAGATCAGCCCCAGCATTTT; CDR3: CASSQGDRRDQPQHF
size: -; D: TRBD2; length: 17; J: TRBJ2-1; V: TRBV7-9; DNA: TGTGCCAGCAGCAGACCCACTAGCGGGTACTCCTACAATGAGCAGTTCTTC; CDR3: CASSRPTSGYSYNEQFF
size: -; D: TRBD2; length: 15; J: TRBJ2-5; V: TRBV18; DNA: TGTGCCAGCTCACCAACGGGGGGTGTACAAGAGACCCAGTACTTC; CDR3: CASSPTGGVQETQYF
size: -; D: TRBD2; length: 15; J: TRBJ2-1; V: TRBV14; DNA: TGTGCCAGCAGCCTTAGCGGGAGGGGGTACAATGAGCAGTTCTTC; CDR3: CASSLSGRGYNEQFF
size: once; D: -; length: 15; J: TRBJ2-7; V: TRBV9; DNA: TGTGCCAGCAGCGGAAGCGGGACATTCTCCTACGAGCAGTACTTC; CDR3: CASSGSGTFSYEQYF
size: -; D: -; length: 16; J: TRBJ1-5; V: TRBV28; DNA: TGTGCCAGCAGTTTAAAACTCACCGGGACATATCAGCCCCAGCATTTT; CDR3: CASSLKLTGTYQPQHF
size: -; D: TRBD2; length: 14; J: TRBJ2-7; V: TRBV25-1; DNA: TGTGCCAGCCGGGGACTAGCGGGAGCCTACGAGCAGTACTTC; CDR3: CASRGLAGAYEQYF
size: -; D: -; length: 13; J: TRBJ2-3; V: TRBV29-1; DNA: TGCAGCGTTGAAGGACAGTTCACAGATACGCAGTATTTT; CDR3: CSVEGQFTDTQYF
size: -; D: -; length: 14; J: TRBJ2-1; V: TRBV19; DNA: TGTGCCAGTAAGTCGCGCGGTCCCTACAATGAGCAGTTCTTC; CDR3: CASKSRGPYNEQFF
size: medium-sized; D: TRBD1; length: 16; J: TRBJ2-7; V: TRBV6-1; DNA: TGTGCCAGCAGTGACGAGGGACAGGGCCCTTCCTACGAGCAGTACTTC; CDR3: CASSDEGQGPSYEQYF
size: -; D: -; length: 14; J: TRBJ2-2; V: TRBV29-1; DNA: TGCAGCGTTGAAGGGTTTCAGGAAACCGGGGAGCTGTTTTTT; CDR3: CSVEGFQETGELFF